This T cell receptor (beta chain) was retrieved from a study of cytomegalovirus exposure and HLA in healthy donors. It was with 60 Vbeta and 13 Jbeta primers that the PCR ran. Here immunoSEQ multiplex PCR was the method, and the copy in TCRdb shows in-frame clones only, minus some. The sample consists of 180,000 or so clones, approximately 85% of them appearing once. This clone has just a few counts. Germline V gene sequence: CDR1 MNHNY, CDR2 SVGAGI (reference sequence). CDR3 length: 13 amino acids. Unmatched junction bases numbered 5, after V lost 2 bases and J lost 8 bases. Sample: PBMCs. The rearrangement joins TRBV6-6 to TRBJ1-2, with 7 bases identical to TRBD1. This receptor was obtained from a man younger than 35 in good health and CMV-seropositive. In DNA form, the CDR3 reads TGTGCCAGCAGTTACGGAGGGGGCGGCGGCTACACCTTC. Protein: CASSYGGGGGYTF.